This T cell receptor (beta chain) derives from a study of CD8+ T cells in alopecia areata. Following RNA extraction, reverse transcription yielded cDNA that acted as the sequencing template. The data were produced by immunoSEQ multiplex PCR, yet TCRdb's version contains in-frame clones alone and is incomplete. The sample includes approximately 150,000 clones, 58% of them seen just once. Treatment meaning: oral pan-JAK inhibitor, 5-10 mg twice daily. This clone has a handful of counts. This CDR3 is 16 amino acids long. Trimming took 3 bases from V and 1 from J; bases not matched to a gene: 4. In germline, CDR1 is SGHNT, CDR2 YENEEA.

This TCR derives from a human donor with alopecia areata. Sequencing used CD4+ T cells sorted from blood, obtained at week 56, from a patient treated with tofacitinib. V and J are TRBV11-3 and TRBJ2-3, with 10 bases lining up with TRBD2. In DNA, the CDR3 is TGTGCCAGCAGCTTGTCACTAGCGGGGCGCACAGATACGCAGTATTTT. It specifies CASSLSLAGRTDTQYF. Filled out from reference TRBV11-3 and TRBJ2-3, the complete variable domain reads EAGVVQSPRYKIIEKKQPVAFWCNPISGHNTLYWYLQNLGQGPELLIRYENEEAVDDSQLPKDRFSAERLKGVDSTLKIQPAELGDSAVYLCASSLSLAGRTDTQYFGPGTRLTVL.